A selection of T cell receptor beta chains follows, all from one sample in a study of T-cell memory formation after mild COVID-19. Via MiXCR, TCRdb re-called the 5' RACE reads, giving one row per CDR3 protein. The data contain approximately 150,000 distinct CDR3 sequences, roughly 6.2% of them singletons. Sequencing was carried out using PBMCs or a T cell subset sorted from them (not recorded which). These receptors all stem from an adult woman who had mild COVID-19 (a few samples of this study predate the infection). Cell type and time point are not known. Each CDR3 is given with its conserved first and last residue. A D gene is named only where the DNA matches it firmly. Not every row has a clone size; where given, it reads once, few, many or a size class.

size,J,length,D,V,DNA,CDR3
once,TRBJ1-2,14,TRBD1,TRBV7-9,TGTGCCAGCGGCTCGGGACAGGGAGACTATGGCTACACCTTC,CASGSGQGDYGYTF
many,TRBJ2-7,16,TRBD1,TRBV7-7,TGTGCTAGCAGCCAAAACCGGGACAGGGGTTGGGTGGAGCAGTACTTC,CASSQNRDRGWVEQYF
few,TRBJ1-1,15,NA,TRBV5-1,TGCGCCAGCACCGACACCTACGCGGTGAACACTGAAGCTTTCTTT,CASTDTYAVNTEAFF
many,TRBJ2-3,16,NA,TRBV27,TGTGCCAGCAGCCAGCTCAACCCCCTCCCGACAGATACGCAGTATTTT,CASSQLNPLPTDTQYF
NA,TRBJ2-5,11,NA,TRBV3-1,TGTGCCAGCAGATTCAGAGGGACCCAGTACTTC,CASRFRGTQYF
NA,TRBJ2-7,11,NA,TRBV10-3,TGTGCCATCAGTGAGTCCGGTTGGCAGTACTTC,CAISESGWQYF
NA,TRBJ1-1,17,NA,TRBV7-9,TGTGCCAGCAGCTTAGCAGCGGGGGGCGGAGAGGGCTATGAAGCTTTCTTT,CASSLAAGGGEGYEAFF
NA,TRBJ1-5,16,NA,TRBV18,TGTGCCAGCTCACCCACAGGACAGAATAGCAATCAGCCCCAGCATTTT,CASSPTGQNSNQPQHF
few,TRBJ2-7,15,TRBD1,TRBV30,TGTGCCTGGAGTCCCCGGGACAGGGGGTACTACGAGCAGTACTTC,CAWSPRDRGYYEQYF
few,TRBJ1-1,14,NA,TRBV5-4,TGTGCCAGCAGACCAAGACACGAGAACACTGAAGCTTTCTTT,CASRPRHENTEAFF
few,TRBJ2-1,14,NA,TRBV4-1,TGCGCCAGCAGCCATACCACAGGGTTCAATGAGCAGTTCTTC,CASSHTTGFNEQFF
NA,TRBJ2-1,13,NA,TRBV7-8,TGTGCCAGCAGCTCTTATTCTAGTGGTGAGCAGTTCTTC,CASSSYSSGEQFF
NA,TRBJ2-7,12,NA,TRBV30,TGTGCCTGGAGGGGCCAGGGGGGGGAGCAGTACTTC,CAWRGQGGEQYF
many,TRBJ2-1,15,NA,TRBV9,TGTGCCAGCAGCGTGGGGACCCTCAGACCTAATGAGCAGTTCTTC,CASSVGTLRPNEQFF
many,TRBJ2-7,14,NA,TRBV10-3,TGTGCCATCAGTGATCGGGCAGGGTCCTACGAGCAGTACTTC,CAISDRAGSYEQYF
many,TRBJ2-5,14,NA,TRBV5-1,TGCGCCAGCAGTCCGAGCGGAGGACAAGAGACCCAGTACTTC,CASSPSGGQETQYF
few,TRBJ2-7,19,TRBD2,TRBV7-9,TGTGCCAGCAGCTTAGCGGTCCCTAGCGGGGGGGGAAAAGTCTACGAGCAGTACTTC,CASSLAVPSGGGKVYEQYF
NA,TRBJ2-5,14,NA,TRBV24-1,TGTGCCACCAGTGATTACGACGGCCAAGAGACCCAGTACTTC,CATSDYDGQETQYF
many,TRBJ2-7,14,TRBD1,TRBV4-3,TGCGCCAGCAGCCAAGAGGGACAGGGTGCGGAGCAGTACTTC,CASSQEGQGAEQYF
NA,TRBJ1-2,12,TRBD1,TRBV4-2,TGTGCCAGCAGCCAAGGGGGACAGGGTCGCACCTTC,CASSQGGQGRTF
many,TRBJ2-1,11,TRBD1,TRBV29-1,TGCAGCGTTGACCGGACAGGTGAGCAGTTCTTC,CSVDRTGEQFF
NA,TRBJ2-2,17,NA,TRBV7-7,TGTGCCAGCAGCTTAAGTTCCTCTGTCGGGTACACCGGGGAGCTGTTTTTT,CASSLSSSVGYTGELFF
few,TRBJ1-1,15,TRBD1,TRBV10-3,TGTGCCATCAGACCGGGACAGGGGGTGAACACTGAAGCTTTCTTT,CAIRPGQGVNTEAFF
many,TRBJ2-5,15,NA,TRBV7-3,TGTGCCAGCAGCTTAACCAGGGGGGCTGGGGAGACCCAGTACTTC,CASSLTRGAGETQYF
NA,TRBJ2-3,13,NA,TRBV20-1,TGCAGTGCTCGAGGGCTAGCACAGGATACGCAGTATTTT,CSARGLAQDTQYF
many,TRBJ2-5,16,TRBD2,TRBV20-1,TGCATGCCCACGCCCATAGCGGGGGCCAACCAAGAGACCCAGTACTTC,CMPTPIAGANQETQYF
many,TRBJ2-3,13,NA,TRBV7-3,TGTGCCAGCAGCCGCCAGGCAACAGATACGCAGTATTTT,CASSRQATDTQYF